This TCR beta chain stems from a study of CD8+ T cells in alopecia areata. Study at large: Once tofacitinib had been taken for 6 to 18 months, 6 months off drug followed.

Lesional scalp punch biopsies and peripheral blood came from alopecia areata patients. PBMCs provided sorted CD4+ and CD8+ T cells. The CDR3 contains 16 residues. V was pared by 2 bases and J by 3 bases, with 5 bases of the junction left unmatched. Per germline, CDR1 SGDLS and CDR2 YYNGEE. The authors extracted RNA and reverse transcribed it into cDNA as the sequencing template. TCRdb's copy holds only in-frame clones and misses some; the assay was immunoSEQ multiplex PCR. The sample lists hundreds of thousands of clones, roughly 69% seen once, with more than 0.95% in the top ten. A remark on this clone: What it recognizes is unknown.

Study results and limitations: In scalp samples, resident alphabeta T cells of normal skin are also sequenced.

The chain has TRBV9 and TRBJ2-5, with 12 bases fitting TRBD2. The sequences come from CD4+ T cells sorted from blood, collected at week 0. The origin of this receptor is a human donor with alopecia areata. The CDR3 is CASSVGLAGSEETQYF. The DNA for the CDR3 is TGTGCCAGCAGCGTCGGACTAGCGGGGTCCGAAGAGACCCAGTACTTC.